This is a list of T cell receptor beta chains from one sample in a study of response to subunit inactivated influenza vaccine. Each CDR3 protein gets one entry after TCRdb re-called the RT-PCR reads with MiXCR. Found here are about 500,000 distinct CDR3 sequences, 13% of them singletons; the top ten hold over 10%. Sequencing was performed on PBMCs from blood, taken 45 days after vaccination. Source of these receptors: a man aged 50 to 59 who received an inactivated influenza vaccine. The CDR3 runs from the conserved cysteine through the conserved F or W. A D gene is named only where the DNA matches it firmly. Expanded clones get a size class; other rows say once, few or many, or leave the size out.

>TRBD2|few|TRBJ2-1|TRBV4-2
CASSRGTSAYNEQFF
TGTGCCAGCAGCCGAGGGACTAGCGCCTACAATGAGCAGTTCTTC
>TRBD2|few|TRBJ2-1|TRBV7-2
CASSSGGVHFNEQFF
TGTGCCAGCAGCTCCGGGGGGGTCCATTTCAATGAGCAGTTCTTC
>TRBD2|few|TRBJ2-3|TRBV4-2
CASSQGLAVTDTQYF
TGTGCCAGCAGCCAAGGACTAGCGGTCACAGATACGCAGTATTTT
>.|.|TRBJ1-2|TRBV7-9
CASSLVYRRPNYGYTF
TGTGCCAGCAGCTTAGTCTACAGGAGACCTAACTATGGCTACACCTTC
>TRBD2|.|TRBJ2-1|TRBV20-1
CSASVSGRAVVNEQFF
TGCAGTGCTAGTGTCAGCGGGAGGGCCGTGGTCAATGAGCAGTTCTTC
>.|many|TRBJ2-5|TRBV10-3
CAISDRGGQETQYF
TGTGCCATCAGCGACCGTGGGGGACAAGAGACCCAGTACTTC
>.|few|TRBJ2-3|TRBV20-1
CSATPGAIPTDTQYF
TGCAGTGCTACCCCCGGCGCAATACCCACAGATACGCAGTATTTT
>.|few|TRBJ1-2|TRBV7-2
CASSLTRRDPGGYTF
TGTGCCAGCAGCTTAACCCGTCGAGACCCGGGGGGCTACACCTTC
>.|.|TRBJ1-1|TRBV5-1
CASSPPGEDTEAFF
TGCGCCAGCAGCCCCCCGGGGGAGGACACTGAAGCTTTCTTT
>.|few|TRBJ2-5|TRBV4-1
CASSQAISVGETQYF
TGCGCCAGCAGCCAAGCCATCAGCGTTGGGGAGACCCAGTACTTC
>.|.|TRBJ2-3|TRBV12-3/TRBV12-4
CASTRDRSTDTQYF
TGTGCCAGTACGCGGGACAGAAGCACAGATACGCAGTATTTT
>.|many|TRBJ1-1|TRBV7-2
CASSLVQGRTEAFF
TGTGCCAGCAGCTTAGTACAGGGTAGGACTGAAGCTTTCTTT
>.|.|TRBJ1-2|TRBV5-1
CASSTTLGDGYTF
TGCGCCAGCAGCACAACTCTTGGGGATGGCTACACCTTC
>TRBD1|few|TRBJ1-2|TRBV7-2
CASSLATGQGSYGYTF
TGTGCCAGCAGCTTAGCGACTGGACAGGGAAGTTATGGCTACACCTTC
>.|few|TRBJ2-5|TRBV29-1
CSVETQRQETQYF
TGCAGCGTTGAAACGCAGCGTCAAGAGACCCAGTACTTC
>TRBD1|few|TRBJ2-1|TRBV25-1
CASRRGRPESSYNEQFF
TGTGCCAGCAGGAGGGGGCGACCGGAAAGCTCCTACAATGAGCAGTTCTTC
>TRBD2|.|TRBJ2-2|TRBV20-1
CSARDNRRGAGTGELFF
TGCAGTGCTAGAGATAACCGGCGGGGGGCAGGGACCGGGGAGCTGTTTTTT
>TRBD2|.|TRBJ2-3|TRBV7-8
CASSSTWASGTDTQYF
TGTGCCAGCAGCTCCACTTGGGCTAGCGGTACAGATACGCAGTATTTT
>TRBD2|.|TRBJ2-7|TRBV3-1
CASSQGSGGMYEQYF
TGTGCCAGCAGCCAGGGAAGCGGGGGGATGTACGAGCAGTACTTC
>TRBD1|.|TRBJ2-3|TRBV20-1
CSAETRQGEADTQYF
TGCAGTGCTGAAACGCGACAGGGGGAGGCAGATACGCAGTATTTT
>TRBD2|few|TRBJ2-7|TRBV5-5
CASSLTSGGRYEQYF
TGTGCCAGCAGCTTGACTAGCGGTGGTAGGTACGAGCAGTACTTC
>.|few|TRBJ2-7|TRBV21-1
CASSKAKGMGYEQYF
TGTGCCAGCAGCAAGGCTAAGGGAATGGGTTACGAGCAGTACTTC
>.|few|TRBJ1-2|TRBV20-1
CSATDGPGYTF
TGCAGTGCTACCGACGGGCCCGGCTACACCTTC
>TRBD1|few|TRBJ2-7|TRBV7-7
CASSPEPGTGGLNEQYF
TGTGCCAGCAGCCCTGAACCTGGGACAGGGGGCTTGAACGAGCAGTACTTC
>TRBD1|few|TRBJ2-5|TRBV11-3
CASSLGFGQGQETQYF
TGTGCCAGCAGCTTAGGGTTTGGACAGGGCCAAGAGACCCAGTACTTC
>TRBD2|.|TRBJ2-5|TRBV20-1
CSAQLAGGQTQYF
TGCAGTGCTCAACTAGCGGGGGGGCAGACCCAGTACTTC
>.|many|TRBJ1-5|TRBV5-6
CASSSFGTDSNQPQHF
TGTGCCAGCAGCTCCTTCGGGACGGATAGCAATCAGCCCCAGCATTTT
>.|few|TRBJ2-2|TRBV6-5
CASSYNVGELFF
TGTGCCAGCAGCTATAACGTCGGGGAGCTGTTTTTT
>TRBD2|few|TRBJ2-5|TRBV29-1
CSVGAGALETQYF
TGCAGCGTTGGGGCGGGAGCCCTAGAGACCCAGTACTTC
>.|many|TRBJ2-2|TRBV7-6
CASSLVTGTNTGELFF
TGTGCCAGCAGCTTAGTCACCGGGACGAACACCGGGGAGCTGTTTTTT
>.|few|TRBJ2-2|TRBV6-5
CASSYSKGWTGELFF
TGTGCCAGCAGTTACTCGAAGGGGTGGACCGGGGAGCTGTTTTTT
>.|many|TRBJ2-7|TRBV20-1
CSASGAPPISEQYF
TGCAGTGCTAGCGGGGCACCTCCCATTTCCGAGCAGTACTTC
>TRBD2|.|TRBJ2-1|TRBV10-2
CASKSTSGRRLGDNEQFF
TGCGCCAGCAAATCGACTAGCGGGAGGAGGTTAGGCGATAATGAGCAGTTCTTC
>.|.|TRBJ2-1|TRBV6-5
CASSYRGRGVLNEQFF
TGTGCCAGCAGTTACCGAGGTAGGGGGGTCCTGAATGAGCAGTTCTTC
>TRBD2|few|TRBJ2-1|TRBV7-9
CASSPVAGAYNEQFF
TGTGCCAGCAGCCCGGTAGCGGGAGCCTACAATGAGCAGTTCTTC
>TRBD1|.|TRBJ2-2|TRBV27
CASSRTGTNTGELFF
TGTGCCAGCAGCCGGACAGGGACGAACACCGGGGAGCTGTTTTTT
>TRBD1|few|TRBJ2-5|TRBV12-3/TRBV12-4
CASSPANRGQETQYF
TGTGCCAGCAGTCCCGCGAACAGGGGACAAGAGACCCAGTACTTC
>TRBD1|many|TRBJ1-1|TRBV5-1
CASSTRQGNTEAFF
TGCGCCAGCAGCACGAGACAGGGAAACACTGAAGCTTTCTTT
>.|few|TRBJ2-3|TRBV7-2
CASSSRRGADTQYF
TGTGCCAGCAGCTCTCGGAGGGGCGCAGATACGCAGTATTTT
>.|.|TRBJ2-7|TRBV10-3
CAISDGNGDGYEQYF
TGTGCCATCAGTGATGGTAACGGGGATGGGTACGAGCAGTACTTC
>.|few|TRBJ2-6|TRBV5-1
CASTTGTSSGANVLTF
TGCGCCAGCACCACCGGGACCTCCTCTGGGGCCAACGTCCTGACTTTC
>TRBD2|many|TRBJ2-3|TRBV10-3
CAISLTSGVTDTQYF
TGTGCCATCAGTTTAACTAGCGGGGTCACAGATACGCAGTATTTT
>TRBD2|.|TRBJ2-5|TRBV11-2
CASSARLAGGRETQYF
TGTGCCAGCAGCGCTCGACTAGCGGGAGGAAGGGAGACCCAGTACTTC
>.|.|TRBJ1-4|TRBV7-9
CASSLGTNLWEKLFF
TGTGCCAGCAGCCTGGGGACAAACCTCTGGGAAAAACTGTTTTTT
>.|.|TRBJ2-3|TRBV10-2
CASSAQPAADTQYF
TGCGCCAGCAGTGCCCAGCCGGCGGCAGATACGCAGTATTTT
>TRBD1|few|TRBJ1-1|TRBV7-2
CASSTQTGGTEAFF
TGTGCCAGCAGCACCCAGACAGGGGGCACTGAAGCTTTCTTT
>.|.|TRBJ2-5|TRBV12-3/TRBV12-4
CASSGVQGQGTQYF
TGTGCCAGCAGTGGGGTCCAGGGGCAAGGGACCCAGTACTTC
>.|.|TRBJ1-2|TRBV5-6
CASSPNVVAGYTF
TGTGCCAGCAGCCCGAACGTAGTTGCGGGCTACACCTTC
>.|few|TRBJ2-2|TRBV4-1
CASSQVPVVPNTGELFF
TGCGCCAGCAGCCAAGTACCGGTTGTCCCGAACACCGGGGAGCTGTTTTTT
>TRBD1|few|TRBJ2-7|TRBV5-1
CASSPTGGAYDHEQYF
TGCGCCAGCAGCCCCACAGGGGGCGCTTATGATCACGAGCAGTACTTC
>.|few|TRBJ2-3|TRBV24-1
CATSEPGADTQYF
TGTGCCACCAGTGAACCAGGGGCAGATACGCAGTATTTT
>.|.|TRBJ2-7|TRBV6-1
CASRLQGGRMDEQYF
TGTGCCAGCAGACTACAGGGCGGACGAATGGACGAGCAGTACTTC
>.|.|TRBJ2-2|TRBV5-1
CASSLGRTDTGELFF
TGCGCCAGCAGCTTGGGTCGGACAGACACCGGGGAGCTGTTTTTT
>TRBD1|.|TRBJ2-3|TRBV18
CASSPGTGRAQYF
TGTGCCAGCTCACCCGGGACAGGGAGAGCGCAGTATTTT